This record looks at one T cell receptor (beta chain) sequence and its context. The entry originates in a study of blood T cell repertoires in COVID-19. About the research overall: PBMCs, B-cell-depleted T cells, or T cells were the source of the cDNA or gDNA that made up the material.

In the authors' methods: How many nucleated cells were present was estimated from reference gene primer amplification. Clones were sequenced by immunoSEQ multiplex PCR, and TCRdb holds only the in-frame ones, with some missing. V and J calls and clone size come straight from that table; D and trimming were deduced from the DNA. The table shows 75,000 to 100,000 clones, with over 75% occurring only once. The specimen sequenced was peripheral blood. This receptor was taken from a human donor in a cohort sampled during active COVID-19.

The CDR3 spells CASSLNRVNQPQHF. The DNA for the CDR3 is TGTGCCAGCAGCTTAAACAGGGTCAATCAGCCCCAGCATTTT. The V and J genes are TRBV7-8 and TRBJ1-5, with a weak D call TRBD1 (6 bases). Trimming left V 2 bases short and J 3 bases short, with 8 bases between. This CDR3 is 14 amino acids long. CDR1 is SGHVS, CDR2 FQNEAQ, per germline.